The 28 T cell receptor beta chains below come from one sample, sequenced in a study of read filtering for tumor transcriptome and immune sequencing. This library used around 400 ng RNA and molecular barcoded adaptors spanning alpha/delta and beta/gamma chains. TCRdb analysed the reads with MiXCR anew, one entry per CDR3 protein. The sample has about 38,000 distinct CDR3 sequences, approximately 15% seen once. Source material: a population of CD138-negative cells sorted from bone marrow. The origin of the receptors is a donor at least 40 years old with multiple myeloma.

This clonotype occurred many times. CDR3 amino acids: CAVWGGPPYEQYF. The CDR3 nucleotides are TGTGCCGTCTGGGGAGGGCCCCCCTACGAGCAGTACTTC. The rearrangement joins TRBV27 to TRBJ2-7, with 7 nucleotides matching TRBD2. Germline trimming cut 11 bases from V and 2 bases from J; bases unmatched to any gene: 9. Germline assignment: CDR1 MNHEY and CDR2 SMNVEV (reference sequence). CDR3 length: 13 amino acids.

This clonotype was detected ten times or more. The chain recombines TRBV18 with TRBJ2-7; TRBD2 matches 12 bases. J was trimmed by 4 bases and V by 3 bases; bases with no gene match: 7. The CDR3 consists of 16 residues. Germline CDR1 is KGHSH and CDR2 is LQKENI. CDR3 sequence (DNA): TGTGCCAGCTCACCGTCGACTAGCGGGAGTACGTACGAGCAGTACTTC. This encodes CASSPSTSGSTYEQYF.

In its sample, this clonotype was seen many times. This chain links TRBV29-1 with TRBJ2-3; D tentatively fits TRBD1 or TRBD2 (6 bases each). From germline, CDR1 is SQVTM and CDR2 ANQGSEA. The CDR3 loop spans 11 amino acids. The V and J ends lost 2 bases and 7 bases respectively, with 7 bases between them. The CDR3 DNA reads TGCAGCGTTGAACGGGGGCATACGCAGTATTTT. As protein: CSVERGHTQYF.

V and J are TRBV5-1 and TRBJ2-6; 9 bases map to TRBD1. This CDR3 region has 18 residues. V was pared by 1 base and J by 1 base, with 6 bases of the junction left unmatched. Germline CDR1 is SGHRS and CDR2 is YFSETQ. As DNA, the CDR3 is TGCGCCAGCAGCTTGTTAGGACAGGGGCAATCTGGGGCCAACGTCCTGACTTTC. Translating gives CASSLLGQGQSGANVLTF.

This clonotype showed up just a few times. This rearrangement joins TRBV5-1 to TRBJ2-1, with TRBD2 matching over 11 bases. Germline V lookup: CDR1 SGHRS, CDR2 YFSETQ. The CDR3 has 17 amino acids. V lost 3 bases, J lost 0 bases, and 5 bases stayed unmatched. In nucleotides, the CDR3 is TGCGCCAGCAGCTCGGGGGGACTAGCGGCCTCCTACAATGAGCAGTTCTTC. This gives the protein CASSSGGLAASYNEQFF.

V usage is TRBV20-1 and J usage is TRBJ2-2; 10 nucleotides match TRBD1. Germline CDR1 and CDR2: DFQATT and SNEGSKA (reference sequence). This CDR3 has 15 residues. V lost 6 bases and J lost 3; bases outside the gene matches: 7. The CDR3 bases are TGCAGTGCCCGTACTGACAGGGGGCACACCGGGGAGCTGTTTTTT. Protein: CSARTDRGHTGELFF.

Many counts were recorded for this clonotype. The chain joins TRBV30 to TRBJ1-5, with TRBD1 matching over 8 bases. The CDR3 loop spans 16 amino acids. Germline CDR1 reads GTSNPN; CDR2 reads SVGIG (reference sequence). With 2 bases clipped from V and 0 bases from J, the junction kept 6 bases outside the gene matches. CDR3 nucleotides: TGTGCCTGGAGTTTCGGGACAGGTTATAGCAATCAGCCCCAGCATTTT. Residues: CAWSFGTGYSNQPQHF.

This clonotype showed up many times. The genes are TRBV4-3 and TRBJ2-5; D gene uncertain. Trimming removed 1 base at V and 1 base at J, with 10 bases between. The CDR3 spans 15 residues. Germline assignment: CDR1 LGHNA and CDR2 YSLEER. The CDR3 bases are TGCGCCAGCAGCCAAGGGAAGAGAGGCCAAGAGACCCAGTACTTC. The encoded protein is CASSQGKRGQETQYF.

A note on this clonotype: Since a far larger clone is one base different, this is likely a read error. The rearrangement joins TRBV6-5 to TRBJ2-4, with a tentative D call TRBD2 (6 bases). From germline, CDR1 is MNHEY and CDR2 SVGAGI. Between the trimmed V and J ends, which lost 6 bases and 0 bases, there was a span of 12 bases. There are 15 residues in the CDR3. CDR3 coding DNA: TGTGCCAGCAGAGGACTAACGGGAGCCAAAAACATTCAGTACTTC. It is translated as CASRGLTGAKNIQYF.

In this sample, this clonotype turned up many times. The CDR3 sequence is CASSLVPSGRYYNEQFF. CDR3 nucleotide sequence: TGTGCCAGCAGTTTAGTTCCCAGCGGGAGGTACTACAATGAGCAGTTCTTC. This chain uses TRBV12-3 or TRBV12-4 with TRBJ2-1; 9 bases are shared with TRBD2. The junction had 7 bases not matched to a gene; V was cut back by 1 base and J by 3 bases. The length of the CDR3 is 17 residues.

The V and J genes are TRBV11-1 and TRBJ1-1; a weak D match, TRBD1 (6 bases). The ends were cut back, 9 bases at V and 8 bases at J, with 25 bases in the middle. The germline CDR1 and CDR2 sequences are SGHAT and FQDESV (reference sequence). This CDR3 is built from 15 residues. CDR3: CASRQWTEAPQEAFF. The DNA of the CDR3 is TGTGCCAGTAGGCAATGGACAGAGGCCCCCCAAGAAGCTTTCTTT.

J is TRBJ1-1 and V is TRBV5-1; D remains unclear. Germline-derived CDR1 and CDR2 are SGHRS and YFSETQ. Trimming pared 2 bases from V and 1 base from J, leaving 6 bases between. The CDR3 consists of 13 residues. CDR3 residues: CASSFSQNTEAFF. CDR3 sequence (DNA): TGCGCCAGCAGCTTCTCCCAGAACACTGAAGCTTTCTTT.

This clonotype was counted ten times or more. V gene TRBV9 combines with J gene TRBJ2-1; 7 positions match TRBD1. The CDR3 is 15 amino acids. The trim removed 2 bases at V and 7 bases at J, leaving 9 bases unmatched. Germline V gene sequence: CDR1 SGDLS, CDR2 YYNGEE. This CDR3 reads CASSVSDRVLNEQFF. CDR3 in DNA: TGTGCCAGCAGCGTGAGCGACAGGGTCCTGAATGAGCAGTTCTTC.

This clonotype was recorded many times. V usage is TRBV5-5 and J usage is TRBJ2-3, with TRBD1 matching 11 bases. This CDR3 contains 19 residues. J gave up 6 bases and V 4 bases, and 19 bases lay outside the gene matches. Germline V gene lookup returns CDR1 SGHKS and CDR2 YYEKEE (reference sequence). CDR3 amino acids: CASSRMPPGQGGDIDTQYF. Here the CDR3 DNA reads TGTGCCAGCAGCCGTATGCCCCCGGGACAGGGGGGAGATATTGATACGCAGTATTTT.

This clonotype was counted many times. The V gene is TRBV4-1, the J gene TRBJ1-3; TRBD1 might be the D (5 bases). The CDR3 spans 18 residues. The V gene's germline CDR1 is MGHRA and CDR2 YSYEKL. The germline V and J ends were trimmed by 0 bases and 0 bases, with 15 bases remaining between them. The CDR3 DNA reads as TGCGCCAGCAGCCAAGATCGGGTGGGACCGAGCTCTGGAAACACCATATATTTT. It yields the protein CASSQDRVGPSSGNTIYF.

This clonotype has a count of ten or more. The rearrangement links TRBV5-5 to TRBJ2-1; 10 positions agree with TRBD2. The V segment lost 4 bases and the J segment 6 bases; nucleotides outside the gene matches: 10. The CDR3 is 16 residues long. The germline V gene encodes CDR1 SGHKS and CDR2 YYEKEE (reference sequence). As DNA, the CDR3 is TGTGCCAGCAGCCGCCTTCTGAGCGGGAGGGCCAATGAGCAGTTCTTC. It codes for CASSRLLSGRANEQFF.

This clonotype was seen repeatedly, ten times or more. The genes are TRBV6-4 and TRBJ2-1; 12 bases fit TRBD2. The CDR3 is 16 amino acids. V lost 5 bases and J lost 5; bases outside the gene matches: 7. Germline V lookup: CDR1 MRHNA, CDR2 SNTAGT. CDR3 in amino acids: CASSRELAGGHNEQFF. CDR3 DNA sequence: TGTGCCAGCAGTCGAGAACTAGCGGGAGGTCACAATGAGCAGTTCTTC.

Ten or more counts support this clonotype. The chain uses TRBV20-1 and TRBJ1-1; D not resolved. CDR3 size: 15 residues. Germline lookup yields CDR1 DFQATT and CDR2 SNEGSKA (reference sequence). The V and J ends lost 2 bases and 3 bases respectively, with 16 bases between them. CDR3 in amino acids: CSARKSQREDTEAFF. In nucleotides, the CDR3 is TGCAGTGCTAGAAAGTCTCAAAGGGAGGACACTGAAGCTTTCTTT.

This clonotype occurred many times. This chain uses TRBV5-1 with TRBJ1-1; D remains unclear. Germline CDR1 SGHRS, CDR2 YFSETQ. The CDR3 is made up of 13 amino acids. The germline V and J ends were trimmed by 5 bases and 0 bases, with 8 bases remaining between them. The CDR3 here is CASRWNLNTEAFF. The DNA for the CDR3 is TGCGCCAGCAGATGGAACTTGAACACTGAAGCTTTCTTT. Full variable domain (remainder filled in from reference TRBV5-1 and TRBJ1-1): KAGVTQTPRYLIKTRGQQVTLSCSPISGHRSVSWYQQTPGQGLQFLFEYFSETQRNKGNFPGRFSGRQFSNSRSEMNVSTLELGDSALYLCASRWNLNTEAFFGQGTRLTVV.

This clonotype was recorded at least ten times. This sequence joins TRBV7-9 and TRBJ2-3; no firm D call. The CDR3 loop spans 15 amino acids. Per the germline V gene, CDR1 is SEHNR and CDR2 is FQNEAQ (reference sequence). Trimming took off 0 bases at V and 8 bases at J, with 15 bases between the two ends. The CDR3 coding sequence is TGTGCCAGCAGCTTAGCCGTCGGACGAGGTGGTACGCAGTATTTT. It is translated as CASSLAVGRGGTQYF.

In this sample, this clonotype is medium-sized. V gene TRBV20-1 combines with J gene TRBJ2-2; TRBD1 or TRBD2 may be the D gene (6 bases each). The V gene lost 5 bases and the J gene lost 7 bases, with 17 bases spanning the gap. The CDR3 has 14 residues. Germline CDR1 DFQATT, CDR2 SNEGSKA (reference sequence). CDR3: CSAPGVRGGGELFF. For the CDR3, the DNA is TGCAGTGCTCCGGGAGTTCGAGGGGGCGGGGAGCTGTTTTTT.

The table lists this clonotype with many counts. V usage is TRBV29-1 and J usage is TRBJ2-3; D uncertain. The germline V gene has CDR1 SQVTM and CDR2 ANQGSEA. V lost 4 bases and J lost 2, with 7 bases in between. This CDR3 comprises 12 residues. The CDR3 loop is CSVVLNTDTQYF. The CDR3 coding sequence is TGCAGCGTTGTCTTGAACACAGATACGCAGTATTTT.

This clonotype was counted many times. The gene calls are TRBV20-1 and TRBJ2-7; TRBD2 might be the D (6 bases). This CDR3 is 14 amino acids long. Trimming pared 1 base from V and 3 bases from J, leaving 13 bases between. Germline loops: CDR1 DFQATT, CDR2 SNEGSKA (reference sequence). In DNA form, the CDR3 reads TGCAGTGCTAGAGGGGGACGCGGGGACTACGAGCAGTACTTC. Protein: CSARGGRGDYEQYF.

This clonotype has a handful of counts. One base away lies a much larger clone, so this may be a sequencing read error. The CDR3 region has the DNA TGCAGGGCCCCCCCCTGGGGGTTTAGGTCTGGGGCCAACGTCCTGACTTTC. This gives the protein CRAPPWGFRSGANVLTF. The J gene is TRBJ2-6, the V gene TRBV20-1; D is perhaps TRBD1 or TRBD2 (5 bases each). CDR3 length: 17 residues. CDR1 is DFQATT and CDR2 is SNEGSKA in the germline V gene (reference sequence).

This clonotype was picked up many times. CDR3 sequence reads: CSAILAGRPTQYF. The CDR3 nucleotides are TGCAGTGCTATACTAGCGGGGCGCCCTACGCAGTATTTT. J is TRBJ2-3 and V is TRBV20-1; 10 bases match TRBD2. There are 13 residues in the CDR3. Germline CDR1 is DFQATT and CDR2 is SNEGSKA (reference sequence). V was pared by 4 bases and J by 8 bases, with 6 bases of the junction left unmatched.

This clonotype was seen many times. The CDR3 DNA reads TGCGCCAGCAGCCAAGAGACCGGGGTGACGGGCACTGAAGCTTTCTTT. Translating it yields CASSQETGVTGTEAFF. The rearrangement links TRBV4-1 to TRBJ1-1, with unresolved D. In germline, CDR1 is MGHRA, CDR2 YSYEKL. The V gene lost 0 bases and the J gene lost 4 bases, with 15 bases spanning the gap. The CDR3 runs 16 residues.

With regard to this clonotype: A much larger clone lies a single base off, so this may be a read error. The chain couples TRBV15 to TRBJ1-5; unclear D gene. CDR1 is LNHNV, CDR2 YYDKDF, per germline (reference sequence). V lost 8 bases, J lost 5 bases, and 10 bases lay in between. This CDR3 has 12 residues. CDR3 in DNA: TGTGCCACCCGCGGGTTCGATCAGCCCCAGCATTTT. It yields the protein CATRGFDQPQHF.

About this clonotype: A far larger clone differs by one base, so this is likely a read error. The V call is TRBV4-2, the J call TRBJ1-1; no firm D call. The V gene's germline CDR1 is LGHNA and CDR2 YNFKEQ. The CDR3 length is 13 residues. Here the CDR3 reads CASSQEGKGKALF. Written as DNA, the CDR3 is TGCGCCAGCAGCCAAGAGGGTAAGGGAAAAGCTCTCTTT.